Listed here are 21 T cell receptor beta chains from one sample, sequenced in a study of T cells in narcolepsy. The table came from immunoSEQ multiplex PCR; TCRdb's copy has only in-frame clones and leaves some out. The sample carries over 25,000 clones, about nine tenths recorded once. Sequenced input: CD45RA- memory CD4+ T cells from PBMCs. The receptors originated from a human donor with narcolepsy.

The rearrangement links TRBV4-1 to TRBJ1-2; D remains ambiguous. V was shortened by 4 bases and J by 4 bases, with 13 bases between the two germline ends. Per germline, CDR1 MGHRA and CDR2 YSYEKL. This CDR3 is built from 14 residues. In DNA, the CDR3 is TGCGCCAGCAGCCCCCTGGGATTTCTCTATGGCTACACCTTC. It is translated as CASSPLGFLYGYTF.

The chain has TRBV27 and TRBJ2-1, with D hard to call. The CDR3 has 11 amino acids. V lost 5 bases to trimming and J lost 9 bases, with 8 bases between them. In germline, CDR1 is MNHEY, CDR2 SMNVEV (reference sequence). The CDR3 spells CASSQRFEQFF. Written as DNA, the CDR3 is TGTGCCAGCAGTCAACGATTTGAGCAGTTCTTC.

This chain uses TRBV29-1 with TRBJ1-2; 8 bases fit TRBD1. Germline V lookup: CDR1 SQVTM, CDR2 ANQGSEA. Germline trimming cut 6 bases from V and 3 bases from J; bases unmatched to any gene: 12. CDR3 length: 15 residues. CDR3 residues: CSVGGLGQGDYGYTF. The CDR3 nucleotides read TGCAGCGTGGGGGGTCTAGGACAGGGTGACTATGGCTACACCTTC.

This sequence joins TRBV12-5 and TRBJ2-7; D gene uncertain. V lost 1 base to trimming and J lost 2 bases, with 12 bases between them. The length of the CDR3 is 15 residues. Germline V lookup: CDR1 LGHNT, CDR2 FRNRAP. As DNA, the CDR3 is TGTGCTAGTGGTTTGGACCCCAGTGGCACCTACGAGCAGTACTTC. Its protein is CASGLDPSGTYEQYF. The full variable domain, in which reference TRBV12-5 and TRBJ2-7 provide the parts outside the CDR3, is DARVTQTPRHKVTEMGQEVTMRCQPILGHNTVFWYRQTMMQGLELLAYFRNRAPLDDSGMPKDRFSAEMPDATLATLKIQPSEPRDSAVYFCASGLDPSGTYEQYFGPGTRLTVT.

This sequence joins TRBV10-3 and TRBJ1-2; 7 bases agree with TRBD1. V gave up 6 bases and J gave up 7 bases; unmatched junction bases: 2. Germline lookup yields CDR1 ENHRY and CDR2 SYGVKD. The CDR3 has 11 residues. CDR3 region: CAISQGGGYTF. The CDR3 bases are TGTGCCATCAGCCAGGGGGGTGGCTACACCTTC.

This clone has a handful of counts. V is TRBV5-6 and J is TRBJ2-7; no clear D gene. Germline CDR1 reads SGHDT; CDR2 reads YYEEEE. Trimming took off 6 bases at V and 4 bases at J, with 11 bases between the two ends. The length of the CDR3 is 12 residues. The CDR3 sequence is CASTAMGYEQYF. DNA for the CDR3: TGTGCCAGCACCGCCATGGGGTACGAGCAGTACTTC.

CDR3 sequence (DNA): TGTGCCAGTTCCTCTTTACAATTCTCGCCGGGCCACTCGGATGGCTACACCTTC. Encoded protein: CASSSLQFSPGHSDGYTF. The V call is TRBV28, the J call TRBJ1-2; D is undetermined. The CDR3 sequence is 18 residues long. Germline loops: CDR1 MDHEN, CDR2 SYDVKM. Trimming shortened V by 9 bases and J by 6 bases, and 32 bases separated the two germline ends.

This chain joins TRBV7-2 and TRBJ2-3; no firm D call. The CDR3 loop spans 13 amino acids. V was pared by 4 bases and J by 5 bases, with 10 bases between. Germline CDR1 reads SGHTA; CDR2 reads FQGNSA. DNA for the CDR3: TGTGCCAGCAGCTCCGAGGCGGAAGATACGCAGTATTTT. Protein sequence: CASSSEAEDTQYF. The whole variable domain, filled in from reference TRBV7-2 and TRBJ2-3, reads GAGVSQSPSNKVTEKGKDVELRCDPISGHTALYWYRQSLGQGLEFLIYFQGNSAPDKSGLPSDRFSAERTGGSVSTLTIQRTQQEDSAVYLCASSSEAEDTQYFGPGTRLTVL.

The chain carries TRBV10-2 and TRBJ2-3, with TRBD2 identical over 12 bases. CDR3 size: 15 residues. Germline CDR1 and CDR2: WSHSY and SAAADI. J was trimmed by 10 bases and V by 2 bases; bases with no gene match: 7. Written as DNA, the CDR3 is TGCGCCAGCAGTGAGGGACTAGCGGGGAAGGGAGCGCAGTATTTT. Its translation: CASSEGLAGKGAQYF.

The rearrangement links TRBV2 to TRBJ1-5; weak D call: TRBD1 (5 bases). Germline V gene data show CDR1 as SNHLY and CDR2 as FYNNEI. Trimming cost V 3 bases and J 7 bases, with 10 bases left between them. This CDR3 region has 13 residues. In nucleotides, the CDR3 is TGTGCCAGCAGTGAGGGGCAGGACCAGCCCCAGCATTTT. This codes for CASSEGQDQPQHF.

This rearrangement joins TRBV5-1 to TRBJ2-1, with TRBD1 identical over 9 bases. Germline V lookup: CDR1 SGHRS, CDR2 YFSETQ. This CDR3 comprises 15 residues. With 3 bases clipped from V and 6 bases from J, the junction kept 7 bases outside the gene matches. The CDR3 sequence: CASSSGTGTGNEQFF. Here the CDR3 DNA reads TGCGCCAGCAGCTCCGGGACAGGGACGGGCAATGAGCAGTTCTTC.

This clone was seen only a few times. The CDR3 coding sequence is TGTGCCAGCAGCGAGGAGGGGGTGGAAGGCTACACCTTC. It is translated as CASSEEGVEGYTF. The chain employs TRBV9 and TRBJ1-2; D perhaps matches TRBD1 (6 bases). The CDR3 consists of 13 residues. CDR1 is SGDLS and CDR2 is YYNGEE in the germline V gene. V dropped 3 bases and J dropped 8 bases, with 14 bases sitting between them. Filled out from reference TRBV9 and TRBJ1-2, the complete variable domain reads DSGVTQTPKHLITATGQRVTLRCSPRSGDLSVYWYQQSLDQGLQFLIQYYNGEERAKGNILERFSAQQFPDLHSELNLSSLELGDSALYFCASSEEGVEGYTFGSGTRLTVV.

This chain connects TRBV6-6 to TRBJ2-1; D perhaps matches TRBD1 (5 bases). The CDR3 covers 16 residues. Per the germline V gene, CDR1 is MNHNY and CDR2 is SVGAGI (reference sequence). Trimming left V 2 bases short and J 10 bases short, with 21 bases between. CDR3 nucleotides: TGTGCCAGCAGTTACGGTGGCCTTCCGTGGTGGGGCGAGCAGTTCTTC. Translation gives CASSYGGLPWWGEQFF.

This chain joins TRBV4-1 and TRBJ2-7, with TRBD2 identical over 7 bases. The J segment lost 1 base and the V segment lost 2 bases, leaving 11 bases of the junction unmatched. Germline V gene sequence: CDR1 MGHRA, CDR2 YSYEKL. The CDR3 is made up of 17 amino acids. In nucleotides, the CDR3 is TGCGCCAGCAGCCAAATTTGGGAGTCTAGCGGATCCTACGAGCAGTACTTC. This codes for CASSQIWESSGSYEQYF.

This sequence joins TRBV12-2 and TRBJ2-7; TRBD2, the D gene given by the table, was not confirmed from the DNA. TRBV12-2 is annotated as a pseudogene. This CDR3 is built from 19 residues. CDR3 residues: CASRPVPGLAGGQFYEQYF. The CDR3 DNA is TGTGCAAGTCGCCCTGTTCCGGGACTAGCGGGGGGGCAATTCTACGAGCAGTACTTC.

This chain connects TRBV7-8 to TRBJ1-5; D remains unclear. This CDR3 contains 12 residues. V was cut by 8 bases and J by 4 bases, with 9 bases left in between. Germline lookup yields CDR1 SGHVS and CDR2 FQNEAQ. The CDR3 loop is CASGGANQPQHF. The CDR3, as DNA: TGTGCCAGCGGAGGAGCGAATCAGCCCCAGCATTTT. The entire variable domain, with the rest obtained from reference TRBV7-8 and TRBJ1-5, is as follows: GAGVSQSPRYKVAKRGQDVALRCDPISGHVSLFWYQQALGQGPEFLTYFQNEAQLDKSGLPSDRFFAERPEGSVSTLKIQRTQQEDSAVYLCASGGANQPQHFGDGTRLSIL.

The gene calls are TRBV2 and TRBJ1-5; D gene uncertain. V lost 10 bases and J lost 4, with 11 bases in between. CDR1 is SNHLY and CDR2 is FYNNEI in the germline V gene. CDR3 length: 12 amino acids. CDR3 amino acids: CATKLGNQPQHF. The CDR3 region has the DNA TGTGCCACCAAGTTGGGGAATCAGCCCCAGCATTTT.

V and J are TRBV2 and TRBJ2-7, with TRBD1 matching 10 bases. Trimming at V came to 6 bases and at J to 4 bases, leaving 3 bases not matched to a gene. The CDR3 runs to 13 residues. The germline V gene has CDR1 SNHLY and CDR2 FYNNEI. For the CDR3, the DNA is TGTGCCAGCAGGGGGACAGGGGTGTACGAGCAGTACTTC. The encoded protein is CASRGTGVYEQYF.

In nucleotides, the CDR3 is TGTGCCAGCAGCCCCGGGACTAGGAGCACCGGGGAGCTGTTTTTT. Encoded protein: CASSPGTRSTGELFF. The chain has TRBV13 and TRBJ2-2; 8 bases align to TRBD2. The length of the CDR3 is 15 residues. In germline, CDR1 is PRHDT, CDR2 FYEKMQ (reference sequence). V lost 5 bases to trimming and J lost 4 bases; unmatched junction nucleotides: 6.

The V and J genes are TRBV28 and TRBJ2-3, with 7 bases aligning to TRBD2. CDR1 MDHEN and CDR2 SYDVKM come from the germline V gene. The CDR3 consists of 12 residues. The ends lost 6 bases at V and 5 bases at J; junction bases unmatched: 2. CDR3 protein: CASRGGEDTQYF. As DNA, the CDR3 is TGTGCCAGCAGGGGGGGGGAAGATACGCAGTATTTT.

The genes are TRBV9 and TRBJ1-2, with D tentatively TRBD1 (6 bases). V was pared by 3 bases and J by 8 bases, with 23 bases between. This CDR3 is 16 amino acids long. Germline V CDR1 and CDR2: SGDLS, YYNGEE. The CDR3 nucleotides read TGTGCCAGCAGCGCACGCTGGTCAGGGGAGGTCGGCGGCTACACCTTC. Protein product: CASSARWSGEVGGYTF.